These 5 T cell receptor beta chains came from one sample sequenced in a study of T cell responses to AZD1222 COVID-19 vaccine. Clones were read by immunoSEQ multiplex PCR, and TCRdb kept only the in-frame ones, dropping some. Among about 150,000 clones, approximately 90% were seen once, and the ten largest hold about 1.8%. Source: peripheral blood, taken 28 days after the second AZD1222 dose. These receptor sequences come from an adult who received the AZD1222 COVID-19 vaccine.

In its sample, this clone was seen a few times. The V gene is TRBV5-1, the J gene TRBJ1-6, with D possibly being TRBD1 (5 bases). This CDR3 is 14 amino acids long. Deletions cut 0 bases from V and 10 bases from J, with 11 bases between. Germline CDR1 and CDR2: SGHRS and YFSETQ. The CDR3, as DNA: TGCGCCAGCAGCTTGGAGGGGCAGACCTCACCCCTCCACTTT. It yields the protein CASSLEGQTSPLHF.

The rearrangement links TRBV5-1 to TRBJ2-2; 10 bases are a match to TRBD2. The germline V gene encodes CDR1 SGHRS and CDR2 YFSETQ. Trimming removed 4 bases from V and 5 bases from J; junction bases left unmatched: 8. CDR3 length equals 16 residues. The CDR3 protein is CASSQPSGRATGELFF. As DNA, the CDR3 is TGCGCCAGCAGCCAGCCGAGCGGGAGGGCGACCGGGGAGCTGTTTTTT.

V is TRBV6-1 and J is TRBJ1-5, with D possibly TRBD1 on 5 matching bases. Trimming left V 1 base short and J 6 bases short, with 7 bases between. CDR3 size: 13 residues. Germline CDR1 is MNHNS and CDR2 is SASEGT. Here the CDR3 DNA reads TGTGCCAGCAGTGAAGACGGGGGTCAGCCCCAGCATTTT. Its translation is CASSEDGGQPQHF.

V usage is TRBV15 and J usage is TRBJ2-7; 11 bases are a match to TRBD2. CDR1 LNHNV and CDR2 YYDKDF come from the germline V gene (reference sequence). The ends lost 2 bases at V and 0 bases at J; junction bases unmatched: 3. The CDR3 is 16 residues long. CDR3 in amino acids: CATSRLAGGSSYEQYF. The DNA for the CDR3 is TGTGCCACCAGCAGACTAGCGGGGGGTTCCTCCTACGAGCAGTACTTC.

V and J are TRBV30 and TRBJ1-1; D is uncertain. The length of the CDR3 is 14 residues. V was pared by 7 bases and J by 0 bases, with 15 bases between. Germline assignment: CDR1 GTSNPN and CDR2 SVGIG (reference sequence). CDR3 in DNA: TGTGCCTCCCGATGGAATGGTGTGAACACTGAAGCTTTCTTT. It yields the protein CASRWNGVNTEAFF.